Listed here are 22 T cell receptor beta chains from one sample, sequenced in a study of CXCR3-negative and CXCR3-positive naive CD8 T cells. Whole-study findings and limits: CXCR3-positive naive cells had TRB CDR3s that were more hydrophobic than CXCR3-negative naive cells had.

Via 5' RACE with UMI labels, TRB cDNA libraries were prepared. TCRdb re-called the 5' RACE reads; one entry per CDR3 protein, DNA not given. The specimen's table records 130,000 to 150,000 distinct CDR3 sequences. What these receptors recognize is not known. The specimen sequenced was naive CXCR3+ CD8+ T cells from blood. Subset defined: CD45RO-CCR7+CD27+CD95- naive CD8+ T cells expressing CXCR3 (TNR3+). These TCRs come from a human donor in good health. Some clones in this sample may be carry-over from other donors' samples.

The gene calls are TRBV6-2 or TRBV6-3 and TRBJ2-7; the TRBD2 assignment by TCRdb is unverifiable without DNA. The CDR3 contains 14 residues. Germline assignment: CDR1 MNHEY and CDR2 SVGEGT. The CDR3 loop is CASIYSGLAYEQYF.

CDR3 in amino acids: CASSQDRTPTLHTEAFF. V gene TRBV4-3 combines with J gene TRBJ1-1. CDR1 is LGHNA, CDR2 YSLEER, per germline. This CDR3 has 17 residues.

This chain joins TRBV7-9 and TRBJ2-7; without DNA, the TCRdb call of TRBD2 cannot be checked. Germline assignment: CDR1 SEHNR and CDR2 FQNEAQ (reference sequence). This CDR3 comprises 17 residues. The CDR3 reads CASSLVVAGQSSYEQYF.

This chain uses TRBV11-2 with TRBJ2-1; TCRdb lists TRBD1, though no DNA is available to test this call. The CDR3 length is 15 residues. Germline lookup yields CDR1 SGHAT and CDR2 FQNNGV. CDR3 protein: CASSLVGQGHNEQFF. Full variable domain (missing parts from reference TRBV11-2 and TRBJ2-1): EAGVAQSPRYKIIEKRQSVAFWCNPISGHATLYWYQQILGQGPKLLIQFQNNGVVDDSQLPKDRFSAERLKGVDSTLKIQPAKLEDSAVYLCASSLVGQGHNEQFFGPGTRLTVL.

The rearrangement joins TRBV27 to TRBJ2-7; TCRdb's D gene call, TRBD1, goes unchecked for lack of DNA. CDR1 and CDR2 from the germline V gene are MNHEY and SMNVEV (reference sequence). The CDR3 length is 13 residues. CDR3 sequence: CASSWTGDHEQYF.

The CDR3 protein is CSVEGGGDPSTDTQYF. The gene calls are TRBV29-1 and TRBJ2-3; the TCRdb D gene call, TRBD2, has no DNA to confirm it. The CDR3 sequence is 16 residues long. Germline V CDR1 and CDR2: SQVTM, ANQGSEA.

The rearrangement uses TRBV4-3 and TRBJ2-1; TCRdb names TRBD2, which stays unverified in the absence of DNA. Germline V gene sequence: CDR1 LGHNA, CDR2 YSLEER. This CDR3 has 20 amino acids. CDR3 sequence: CASSQGTAGLAGVVGNEQFF.

The J gene is TRBJ1-2, the V gene TRBV29-1; TCRdb's D call of TRBD1 is untestable without DNA. The CDR3 has 12 amino acids. Germline CDR1 is SQVTM and CDR2 is ANQGSEA. This CDR3 is CSVPRDDYGYTF.

The V call is TRBV6-5, the J call TRBJ2-7; TCRdb reports TRBD1, a call that lacks DNA to check it against. Germline CDR1 and CDR2: MNHEY and SVGAGI. The CDR3 has 19 amino acids. This CDR3 is CASSYSTSEGDTGSYEQYF.

The chain is built from TRBV4-1 and TRBJ2-7; TCRdb returns TRBD2, unconfirmable since there is no DNA. The germline V gene has CDR1 MGHRA and CDR2 YSYEKL. This CDR3 region has 14 residues. The CDR3 sequence: CASSYGLAGAEQYF.

The chain couples TRBV27 to TRBJ1-1; TCRdb returns TRBD1, unconfirmable since there is no DNA. Germline V gene lookup returns CDR1 MNHEY and CDR2 SMNVEV (reference sequence). CDR3 length: 13 residues. The CDR3 spells CASSLQGNTEAFF.

The chain combines TRBV20-1 with TRBJ2-7; with no DNA, the TCRdb D assignment of TRBD2 cannot be verified. Germline loops: CDR1 DFQATT, CDR2 SNEGSKA (reference sequence). The length of the CDR3 is 15 residues. CDR3 sequence reads: CSARDIRAATYEQYF.

The rearrangement links TRBV7-9 to TRBJ2-6; the D gene TCRdb calls, TRBD1, cannot be checked with no DNA. CDR3 size: 17 residues. Germline loops: CDR1 SEHNR, CDR2 FQNEAQ (reference sequence). The CDR3 here is CASSAGTGGAGANVLTF.

This chain links TRBV7-6 with TRBJ2-4; TCRdb's assignment of TRBD1 cannot be checked, as there is no DNA. The CDR3 spans 16 residues. CDR1 is SGHVS and CDR2 is FNYEAQ in the germline V gene. The CDR3 protein is CASSPSDSSTKNIQYF.

The J gene is TRBJ2-7, the V gene TRBV27. This CDR3 is 13 amino acids long. Germline-derived CDR1 and CDR2 are MNHEY and SMNVEV (reference sequence). The CDR3 protein is CASSLFGSYEQYF.

The chain is built from TRBV29-1 and TRBJ2-5; there is no DNA to check the TCRdb D call of TRBD1. Germline CDR1 reads SQVTM; CDR2 reads ANQGSEA. CDR3 length: 14 amino acids. CDR3: CSVVPLGTGLGQYF.

The gene calls are TRBV5-1 and TRBJ2-1. Germline CDR1 and CDR2: SGHRS and YFSETQ. The CDR3 extends over 12 amino acids. The CDR3 here is CASSFVSDEQFF.

This chain joins TRBV5-1 and TRBJ2-1; TCRdb's assignment of TRBD2 cannot be checked, as there is no DNA. The CDR3 has 16 amino acids. Germline CDR1 is SGHRS and CDR2 is YFSETQ. CDR3 sequence reads: CASSLVSGEIYNEQFF.

The gene calls are TRBV19 and TRBJ2-3; TCRdb picks TRBD2, but there is no DNA to check that call. CDR1 and CDR2 (germline): LNHDA, SQIVND (reference sequence). The CDR3 length is 13 residues. The CDR3 spells CATASLGTDTQYF.

CDR3 region: CASGLNRGGTEAFF. The chain recombines TRBV12-5 with TRBJ1-1; TCRdb calls TRBD1, which cannot be checked without DNA. This CDR3 comprises 14 residues. Germline assignment: CDR1 LGHNT and CDR2 FRNRAP.

The gene calls are TRBV11-2 and TRBJ2-1; the D call from TCRdb, TRBD1, cannot be confirmed without DNA. Germline-derived CDR1 and CDR2 are SGHAT and FQNNGV. The CDR3 spans 16 residues. The CDR3 is CASSFLRGQGVNEQFF.

The J gene is TRBJ1-1, the V gene TRBV5-1; lacking DNA, the TRBD1 call made by TCRdb goes unchecked. This CDR3 has 16 residues. Germline V CDR1 and CDR2: SGHRS, YFSETQ. CDR3 amino acids: CASSLYPGTGYTEASF.